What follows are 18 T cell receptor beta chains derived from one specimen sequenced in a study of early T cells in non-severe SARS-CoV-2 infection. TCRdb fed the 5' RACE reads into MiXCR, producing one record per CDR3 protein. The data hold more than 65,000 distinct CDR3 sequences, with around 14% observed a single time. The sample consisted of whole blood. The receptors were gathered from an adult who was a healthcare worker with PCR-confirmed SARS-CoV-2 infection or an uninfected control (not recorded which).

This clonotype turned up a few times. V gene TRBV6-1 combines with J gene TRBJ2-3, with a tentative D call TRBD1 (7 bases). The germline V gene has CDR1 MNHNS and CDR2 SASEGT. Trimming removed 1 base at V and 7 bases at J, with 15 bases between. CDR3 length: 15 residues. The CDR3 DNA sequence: TGTGCCAGCAGTGAAGGTCGGGCAGGGGGGAATACGCAGTATTTT. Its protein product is CASSEGRAGGNTQYF.

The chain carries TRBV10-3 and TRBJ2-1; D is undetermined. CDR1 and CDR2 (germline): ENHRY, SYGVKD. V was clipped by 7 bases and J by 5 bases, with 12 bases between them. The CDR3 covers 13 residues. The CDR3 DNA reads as TGTGCCATCAAAAATAGCACCGACAATGAGCAGTTCTTC. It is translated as CAIKNSTDNEQFF.

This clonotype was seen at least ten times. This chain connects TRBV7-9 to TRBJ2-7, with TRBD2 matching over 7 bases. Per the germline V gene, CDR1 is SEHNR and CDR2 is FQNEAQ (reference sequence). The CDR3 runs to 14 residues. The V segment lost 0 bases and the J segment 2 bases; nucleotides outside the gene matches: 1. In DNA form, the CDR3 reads TGTGCCAGCAGCTTAGCGGGGGGGACCTACGAGCAGTACTTC. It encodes CASSLAGGTYEQYF.

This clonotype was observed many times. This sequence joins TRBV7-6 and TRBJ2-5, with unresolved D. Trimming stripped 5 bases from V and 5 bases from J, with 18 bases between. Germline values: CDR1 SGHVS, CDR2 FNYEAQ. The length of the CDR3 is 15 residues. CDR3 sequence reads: CASSPGRRSRETQYF. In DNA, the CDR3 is TGTGCCAGCAGCCCGGGTCGGCGTTCAAGGGAGACCCAGTACTTC. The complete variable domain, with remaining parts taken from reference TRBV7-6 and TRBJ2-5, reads GAGVSQSPRYKVTKRGQDVALRCDPISGHVSLYWYRQALGQGPEFLTYFNYEAQQDKSGLPNDRFSAERPEGSISTLTIQRTEQRDSAMYRCASSPGRRSRETQYFGPGTRLLVL.

The CDR3 sequence: CASSAGGRSSETQYF. For the CDR3, the DNA is TGTGCCAGCAGTGCCGGCGGGCGGTCTAGTGAGACCCAGTACTTC. The chain uses TRBV2 and TRBJ2-5; maybe TRBD2 (5 bases). Trimming shortened V by 4 bases and J by 5 bases, and 17 bases separated the two germline ends. The germline gives CDR1 SNHLY, CDR2 FYNNEI. CDR3 length: 15 amino acids.

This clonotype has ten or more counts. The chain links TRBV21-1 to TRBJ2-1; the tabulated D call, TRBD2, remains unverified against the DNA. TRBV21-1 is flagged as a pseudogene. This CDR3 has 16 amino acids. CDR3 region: CASSKRVATSCNEQFF. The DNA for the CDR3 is TGTGCCAGCAGCAAACGGGTAGCGACCAGTTGCAATGAGCAGTTCTTC.

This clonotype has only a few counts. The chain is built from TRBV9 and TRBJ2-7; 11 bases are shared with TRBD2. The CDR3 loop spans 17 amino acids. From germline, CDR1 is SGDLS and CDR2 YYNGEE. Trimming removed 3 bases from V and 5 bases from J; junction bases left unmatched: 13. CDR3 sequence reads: CASSAEGVAGGPHEQYF. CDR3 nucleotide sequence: TGTGCCAGCAGCGCAGAAGGAGTAGCGGGAGGGCCCCACGAGCAGTACTTC. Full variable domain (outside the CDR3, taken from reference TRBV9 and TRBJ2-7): DSGVTQTPKHLITATGQRVTLRCSPRSGDLSVYWYQQSLDQGLQFLIQYYNGEERAKGNILERFSAQQFPDLHSELNLSSLELGDSALYFCASSAEGVAGGPHEQYFGPGTRLTVT.

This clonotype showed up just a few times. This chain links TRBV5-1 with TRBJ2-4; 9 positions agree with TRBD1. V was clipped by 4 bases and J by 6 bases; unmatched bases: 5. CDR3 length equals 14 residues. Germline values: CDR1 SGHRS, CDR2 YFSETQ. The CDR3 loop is CASSPGTGLNIQYF. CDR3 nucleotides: TGCGCCAGCAGCCCCGGGACAGGGTTAAACATTCAGTACTTC.

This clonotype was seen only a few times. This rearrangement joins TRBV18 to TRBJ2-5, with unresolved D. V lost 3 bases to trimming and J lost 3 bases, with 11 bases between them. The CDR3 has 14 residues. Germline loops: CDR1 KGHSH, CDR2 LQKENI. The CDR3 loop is CASSPGASKETQYF. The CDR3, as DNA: TGTGCCAGCTCACCGGGCGCCAGCAAAGAGACCCAGTACTTC.

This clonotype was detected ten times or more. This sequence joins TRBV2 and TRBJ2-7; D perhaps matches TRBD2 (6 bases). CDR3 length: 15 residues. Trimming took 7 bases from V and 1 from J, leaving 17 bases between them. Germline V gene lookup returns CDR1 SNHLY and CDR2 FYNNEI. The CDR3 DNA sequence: TGTGCCAGCACCCGAGGAGGGGCCCTTTCCTACGAGCAGTACTTC. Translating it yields CASTRGGALSYEQYF.

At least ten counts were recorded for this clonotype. Written as DNA, the CDR3 is TGTGCCAGCAGTTACGCACCAGAGAACAATGAGCAGTTCTTC. It yields the protein CASSYAPENNEQFF. The rearrangement joins TRBV6-6 to TRBJ2-1; D is unresolved. Trimming pared 2 bases from V and 5 bases from J, leaving 10 bases between. The CDR3 spans 14 residues. Germline CDR1 and CDR2: MNHNY and SVGAGI (reference sequence).

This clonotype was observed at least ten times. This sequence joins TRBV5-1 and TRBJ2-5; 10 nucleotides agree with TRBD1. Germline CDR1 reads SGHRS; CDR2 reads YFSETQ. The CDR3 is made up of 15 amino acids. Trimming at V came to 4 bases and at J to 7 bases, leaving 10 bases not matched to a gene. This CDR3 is CASSPSTGGASTQYF. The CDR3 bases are TGCGCCAGCAGCCCATCGACAGGGGGCGCGTCGACCCAGTACTTC.

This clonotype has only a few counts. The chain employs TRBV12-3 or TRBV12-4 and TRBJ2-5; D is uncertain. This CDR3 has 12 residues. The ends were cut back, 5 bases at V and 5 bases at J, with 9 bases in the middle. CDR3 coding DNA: TGTGCCAGCAGTCAAAAGTTGGAGACCCAGTACTTC. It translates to CASSQKLETQYF.

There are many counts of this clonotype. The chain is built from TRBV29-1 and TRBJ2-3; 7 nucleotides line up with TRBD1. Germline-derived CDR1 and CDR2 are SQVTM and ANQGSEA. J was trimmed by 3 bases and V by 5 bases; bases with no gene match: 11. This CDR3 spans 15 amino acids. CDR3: CSVQQPQGRTDTQYF. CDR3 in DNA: TGCAGCGTTCAGCAGCCACAGGGGAGAACAGATACGCAGTATTTT.

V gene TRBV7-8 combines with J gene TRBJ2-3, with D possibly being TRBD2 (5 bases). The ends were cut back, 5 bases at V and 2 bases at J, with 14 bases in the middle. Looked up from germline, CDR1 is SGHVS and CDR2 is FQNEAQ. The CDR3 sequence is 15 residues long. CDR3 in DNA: TGTGCCAGCAGCCGACGGAGGACTTACACAGATACGCAGTATTTT. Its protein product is CASSRRRTYTDTQYF.

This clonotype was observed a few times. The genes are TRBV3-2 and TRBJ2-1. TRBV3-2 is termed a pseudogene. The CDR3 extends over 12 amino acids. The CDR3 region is CASRPFYNEQFF. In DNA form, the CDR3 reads TGTGCCAGCAGACCCTTTTACAATGAGCAGTTCTTC.

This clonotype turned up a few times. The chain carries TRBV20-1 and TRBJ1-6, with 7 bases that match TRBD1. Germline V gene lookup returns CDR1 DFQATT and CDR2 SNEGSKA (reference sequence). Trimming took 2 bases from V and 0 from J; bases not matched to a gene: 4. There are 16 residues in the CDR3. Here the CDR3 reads CSARPGQASYNSPLHF. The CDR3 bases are TGCAGTGCTAGACCCGGACAGGCCTCCTATAATTCACCCCTCCACTTT.

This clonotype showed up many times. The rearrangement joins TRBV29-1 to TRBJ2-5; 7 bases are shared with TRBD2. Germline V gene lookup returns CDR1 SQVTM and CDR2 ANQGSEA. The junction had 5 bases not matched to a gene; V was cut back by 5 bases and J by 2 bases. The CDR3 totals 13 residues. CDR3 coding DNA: TGCAGCGTTTTCGGTAGCGGGCAAGAGACCCAGTACTTC. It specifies CSVFGSGQETQYF.